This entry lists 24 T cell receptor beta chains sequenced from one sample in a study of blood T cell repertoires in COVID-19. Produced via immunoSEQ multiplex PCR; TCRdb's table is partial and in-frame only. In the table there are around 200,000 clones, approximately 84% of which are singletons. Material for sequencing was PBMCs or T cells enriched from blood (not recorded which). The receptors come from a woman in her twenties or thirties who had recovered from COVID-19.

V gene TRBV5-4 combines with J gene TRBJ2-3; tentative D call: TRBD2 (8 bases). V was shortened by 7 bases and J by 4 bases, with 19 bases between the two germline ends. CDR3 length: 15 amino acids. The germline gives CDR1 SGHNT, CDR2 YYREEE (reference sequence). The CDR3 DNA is TGTGCCAGCCGCACGGGAGGGGGCAGGGCAGATACGCAGTATTTT. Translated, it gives CASRTGGGRADTQYF. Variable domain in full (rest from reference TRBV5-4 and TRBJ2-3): ETGVTQSPTHLIKTRGQQVTLRCSSQSGHNTVSWYQQALGQGPQFIFQYYREEENGRGNFPPRFSGLQFPNYSSELNVNALELDDSALYLCASRTGGGRADTQYFGPGTRLTVL.

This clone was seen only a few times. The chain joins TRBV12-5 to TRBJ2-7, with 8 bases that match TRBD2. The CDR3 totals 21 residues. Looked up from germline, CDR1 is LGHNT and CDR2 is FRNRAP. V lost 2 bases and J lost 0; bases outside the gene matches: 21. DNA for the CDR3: TGTGCTAGTGGTTTGTCCCGGTCAGGCCTTTCGCGGGAGGTTTCCTCCTACGAGCAGTACTTC. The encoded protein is CASGLSRSGLSREVSSYEQYF.

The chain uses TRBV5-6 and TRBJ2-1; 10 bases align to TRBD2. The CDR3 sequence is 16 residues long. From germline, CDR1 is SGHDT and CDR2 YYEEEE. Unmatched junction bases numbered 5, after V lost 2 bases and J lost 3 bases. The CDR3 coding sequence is TGTGCCAGCAGCTTCTCTATAGCGGGGGGCTACAATGAGCAGTTCTTC. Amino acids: CASSFSIAGGYNEQFF. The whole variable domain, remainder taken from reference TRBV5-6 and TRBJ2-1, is DAGVTQSPTHLIKTRGQQVTLRCSPKSGHDTVSWYQQALGQGPQFIFQYYEEEERQRGNFPDRFSGHQFPNYSSELNVNALLLGDSALYLCASSFSIAGGYNEQFFGPGTRLTVL.

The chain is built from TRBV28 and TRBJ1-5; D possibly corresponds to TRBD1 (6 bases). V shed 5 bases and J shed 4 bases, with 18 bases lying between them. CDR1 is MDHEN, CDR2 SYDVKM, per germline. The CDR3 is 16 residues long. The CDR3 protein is CASSTILDRKNQPQHF. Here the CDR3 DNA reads TGTGCCAGCAGTACAATTTTGGACAGAAAAAATCAGCCCCAGCATTTT.

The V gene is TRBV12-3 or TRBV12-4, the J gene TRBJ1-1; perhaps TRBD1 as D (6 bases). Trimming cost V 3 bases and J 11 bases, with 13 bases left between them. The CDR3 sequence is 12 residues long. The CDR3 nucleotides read TGTGCCAGCAGTTTGCTTAACAGGGTGGCTTTCTTT. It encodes CASSLLNRVAFF.

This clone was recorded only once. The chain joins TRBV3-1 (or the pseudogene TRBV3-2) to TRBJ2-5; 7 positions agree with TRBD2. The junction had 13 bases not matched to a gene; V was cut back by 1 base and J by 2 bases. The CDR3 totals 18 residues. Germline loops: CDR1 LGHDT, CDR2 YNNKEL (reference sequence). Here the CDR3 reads CASSQVLLGSGRQETQYF. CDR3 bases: TGTGCCAGCAGCCAAGTTTTGCTCGGTAGCGGGCGTCAAGAGACCCAGTACTTC.

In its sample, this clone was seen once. The CDR3 spells CASSEVGGRGDTQYF. The CDR3 DNA reads TGTGCCAGCAGTGAAGTGGGTGGACGGGGGGATACGCAGTATTTT. V usage is TRBV2 and J usage is TRBJ2-3, with TRBD2 as a possible D gene (6 bases). Germline CDR1 is SNHLY and CDR2 is FYNNEI. V gave up 1 base and J gave up 6 bases, with 14 bases separating them. CDR3 length equals 15 residues.

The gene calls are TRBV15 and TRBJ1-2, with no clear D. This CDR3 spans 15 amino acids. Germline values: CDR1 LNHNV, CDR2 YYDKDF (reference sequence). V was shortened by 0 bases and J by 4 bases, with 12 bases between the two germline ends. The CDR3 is CATSRDVGTTYGYTF. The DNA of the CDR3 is TGTGCCACCAGCAGAGATGTTGGCACCACCTATGGCTACACCTTC.

The DNA of the CDR3 is TGTGCCAGCAGCGGAGGTGGATCTGGGGCCAACGTCCTGACTTTC. It codes for CASSGGGSGANVLTF. The chain has TRBV11-3 and TRBJ2-6; D might be TRBD2 (5 bases). Trimming stripped 5 bases from V and 1 base from J, with 9 bases between. CDR3 length: 15 residues. The germline CDR1 and CDR2 sequences are SGHNT and YENEEA.

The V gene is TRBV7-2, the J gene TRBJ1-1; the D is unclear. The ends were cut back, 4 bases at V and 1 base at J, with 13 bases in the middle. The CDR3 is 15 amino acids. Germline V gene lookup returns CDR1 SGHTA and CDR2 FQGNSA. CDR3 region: CASSSQRDKNTEAFF. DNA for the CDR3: TGTGCCAGCAGCTCCCAGAGAGACAAGAACACTGAAGCTTTCTTT. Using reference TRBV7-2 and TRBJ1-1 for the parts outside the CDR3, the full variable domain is GAGVSQSPSNKVTEKGKDVELRCDPISGHTALYWYRQSLGQGLEFLIYFQGNSAPDKSGLPSDRFSAERTGGSVSTLTIQRTQQEDSAVYLCASSSQRDKNTEAFFGQGTRLTVV.

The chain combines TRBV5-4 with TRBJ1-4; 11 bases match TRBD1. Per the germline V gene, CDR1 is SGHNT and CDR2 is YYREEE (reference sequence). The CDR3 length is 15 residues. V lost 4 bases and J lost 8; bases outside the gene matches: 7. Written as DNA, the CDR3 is TGTGCCAGCAGCGGAGGACAGGGGGCGAGGGAAAAACTGTTTTTT. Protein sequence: CASSGGQGAREKLFF. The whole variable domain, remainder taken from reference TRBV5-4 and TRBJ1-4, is ETGVTQSPTHLIKTRGQQVTLRCSSQSGHNTVSWYQQALGQGPQFIFQYYREEENGRGNFPPRFSGLQFPNYSSELNVNALELDDSALYLCASSGGQGAREKLFFGSGTQLSVL.

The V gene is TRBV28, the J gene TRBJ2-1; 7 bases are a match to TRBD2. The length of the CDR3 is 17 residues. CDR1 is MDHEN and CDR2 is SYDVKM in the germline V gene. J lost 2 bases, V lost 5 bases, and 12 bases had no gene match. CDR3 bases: TGTGCCAGCAGTCCCCACCCTAGCGGACGTACCTACAATGAGCAGTTCTTC. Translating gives CASSPHPSGRTYNEQFF. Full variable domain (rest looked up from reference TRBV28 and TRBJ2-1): DVKVTQSSRYLVKRTGEKVFLECVQDMDHENMFWYRQDPGLGLRLIYFSYDVKMKEKGDIPEGYSVSREKKERFSLILESASTNQTSMYLCASSPHPSGRTYNEQFFGPGTRLTVL.

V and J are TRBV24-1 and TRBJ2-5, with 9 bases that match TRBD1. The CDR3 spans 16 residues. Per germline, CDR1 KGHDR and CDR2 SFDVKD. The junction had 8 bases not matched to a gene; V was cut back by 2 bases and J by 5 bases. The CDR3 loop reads CATSDSRDRVRETQYF. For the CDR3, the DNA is TGTGCCACCAGTGATTCCCGGGACAGGGTGCGGGAGACCCAGTACTTC.

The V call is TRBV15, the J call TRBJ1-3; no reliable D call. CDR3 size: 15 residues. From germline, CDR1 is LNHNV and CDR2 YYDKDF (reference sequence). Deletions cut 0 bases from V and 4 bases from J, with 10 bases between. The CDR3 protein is CATSRDRTPGNTIYF. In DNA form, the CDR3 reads TGTGCCACCAGCAGAGATCGAACACCCGGAAACACCATATATTTT.

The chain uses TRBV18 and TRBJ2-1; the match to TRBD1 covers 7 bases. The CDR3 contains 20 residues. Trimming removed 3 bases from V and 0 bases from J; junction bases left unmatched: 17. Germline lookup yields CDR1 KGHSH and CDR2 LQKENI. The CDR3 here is CASSPPGGARRFSSYNEQFF. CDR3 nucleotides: TGTGCCAGCTCACCTCCAGGGGGAGCCCGACGGTTTAGCTCCTACAATGAGCAGTTCTTC.

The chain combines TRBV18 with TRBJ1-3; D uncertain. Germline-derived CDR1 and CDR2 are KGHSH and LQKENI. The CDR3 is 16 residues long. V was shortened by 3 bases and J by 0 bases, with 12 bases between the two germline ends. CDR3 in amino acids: CASSPDGLISGNTIYF. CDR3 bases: TGTGCCAGCTCACCCGATGGACTGATCTCTGGAAACACCATATATTTT.

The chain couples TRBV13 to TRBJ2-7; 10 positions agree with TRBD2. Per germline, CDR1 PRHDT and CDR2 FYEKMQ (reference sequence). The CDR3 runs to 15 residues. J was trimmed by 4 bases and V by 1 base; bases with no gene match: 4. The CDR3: CASSLAASGSYEQYF. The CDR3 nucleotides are TGTGCCAGCAGCTTAGCTGCTAGCGGGAGTTACGAGCAGTACTTC.

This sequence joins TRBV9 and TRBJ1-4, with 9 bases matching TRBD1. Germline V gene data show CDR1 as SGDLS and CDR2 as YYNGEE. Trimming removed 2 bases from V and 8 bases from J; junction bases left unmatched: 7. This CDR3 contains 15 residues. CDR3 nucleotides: TGTGCCAGCAGCGTCCCGACAGGGGGAGTGGAAAAACTGTTTTTT. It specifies CASSVPTGGVEKLFF. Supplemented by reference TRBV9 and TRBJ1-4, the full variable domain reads DSGVTQTPKHLITATGQRVTLRCSPRSGDLSVYWYQQSLDQGLQFLIQYYNGEERAKGNILERFSAQQFPDLHSELNLSSLELGDSALYFCASSVPTGGVEKLFFGSGTQLSVL.

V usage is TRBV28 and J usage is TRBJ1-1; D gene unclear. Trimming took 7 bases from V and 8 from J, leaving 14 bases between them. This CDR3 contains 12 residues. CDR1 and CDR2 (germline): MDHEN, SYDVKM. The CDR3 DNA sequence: TGTGCCAGCATTTCAGCGATCCCGGAAGCTTTCTTT. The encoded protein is CASISAIPEAFF.

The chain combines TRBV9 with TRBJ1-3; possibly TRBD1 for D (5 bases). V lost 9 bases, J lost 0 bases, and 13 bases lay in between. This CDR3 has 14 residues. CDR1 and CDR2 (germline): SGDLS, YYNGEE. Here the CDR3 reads CATGRDHSGNTIYF. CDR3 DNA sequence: TGTGCCACCGGGAGGGACCACTCTGGAAACACCATATATTTT.

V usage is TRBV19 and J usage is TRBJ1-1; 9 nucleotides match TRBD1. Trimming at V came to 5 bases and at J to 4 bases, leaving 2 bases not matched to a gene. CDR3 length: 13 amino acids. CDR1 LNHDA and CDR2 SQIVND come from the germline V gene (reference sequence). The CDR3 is CASSETGGTEAFF. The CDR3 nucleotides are TGTGCCAGTAGTGAGACAGGGGGCACTGAAGCTTTCTTT.

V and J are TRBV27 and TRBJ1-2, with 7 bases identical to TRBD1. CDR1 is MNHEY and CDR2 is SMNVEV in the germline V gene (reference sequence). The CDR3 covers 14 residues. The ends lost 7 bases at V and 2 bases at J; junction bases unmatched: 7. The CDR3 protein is CASKNSQGNYGYTF. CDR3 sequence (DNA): TGTGCCAGCAAGAACTCACAGGGGAACTATGGCTACACCTTC.

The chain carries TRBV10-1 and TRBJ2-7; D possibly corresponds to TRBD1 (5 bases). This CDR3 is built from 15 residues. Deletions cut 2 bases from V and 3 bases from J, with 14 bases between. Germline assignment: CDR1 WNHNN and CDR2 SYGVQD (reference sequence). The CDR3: CASSEARQGDYEQYV. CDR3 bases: TGCGCCAGCAGTGAGGCGAGGCAGGGCGACTACGAGCAGTACGTC.

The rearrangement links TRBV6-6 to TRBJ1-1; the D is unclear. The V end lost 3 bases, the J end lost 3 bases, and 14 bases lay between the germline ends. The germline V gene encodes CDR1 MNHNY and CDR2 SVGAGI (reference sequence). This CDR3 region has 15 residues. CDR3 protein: CASSYKRATDTEAFF. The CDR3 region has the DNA TGTGCCAGCAGTTATAAGCGGGCTACGGACACTGAAGCTTTCTTT.